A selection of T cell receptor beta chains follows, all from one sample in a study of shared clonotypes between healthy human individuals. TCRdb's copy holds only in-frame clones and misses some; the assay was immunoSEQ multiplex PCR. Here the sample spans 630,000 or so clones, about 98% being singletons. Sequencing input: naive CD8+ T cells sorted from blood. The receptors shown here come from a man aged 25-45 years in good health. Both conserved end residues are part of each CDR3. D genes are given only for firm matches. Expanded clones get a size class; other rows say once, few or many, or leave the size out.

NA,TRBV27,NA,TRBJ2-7,TGTGCCAGCACCCTACAGGGACGGGAGCAGTACTTC,CASTLQGREQYF
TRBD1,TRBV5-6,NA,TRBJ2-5,TGTGCCACCCACGGGACAGACCAAGAGACCCAGTACTTC,CATHGTDQETQYF
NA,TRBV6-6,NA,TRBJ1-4,TGTGCCAGCAGTTACACCAGGGAGAGTGAAAAACTGTTTTTT,CASSYTRESEKLFF
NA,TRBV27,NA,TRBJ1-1,TGTGCCAGCAGTTTAGGCACTGAAGCTTTCTTT,CASSLGTEAFF
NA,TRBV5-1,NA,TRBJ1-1,TGCGCCAGCAGCTCCGACCTTCGGAACACTGAAGCTTTCTTT,CASSSDLRNTEAFF
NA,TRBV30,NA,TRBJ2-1,TGTGCCTGGAGAAGTCGTGAGGAGCAGTTCTTC,CAWRSREEQFF
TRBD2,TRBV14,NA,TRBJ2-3,TGTGCCAGCAGCCAAGAGGTCGGCGGGGGGTTCCCAGATACGCAGTATTTT,CASSQEVGGGFPDTQYF
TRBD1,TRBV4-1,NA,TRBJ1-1,TGCGCCAGCAGCCAAGATGTCGACAGGGTAGCTTTCTTT,CASSQDVDRVAFF
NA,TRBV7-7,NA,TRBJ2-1,TGTGCTAGCAGCCCGGGCGGCTCCTACAATGAGCAGTTCTTC,CASSPGGSYNEQFF
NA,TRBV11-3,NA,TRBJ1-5,TGTGCCAGCAGCCGACCCAAAACAGGTCATGACCGGCCCCAGCATTTT,CASSRPKTGHDRPQHF
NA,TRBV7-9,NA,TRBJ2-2,TGTGCCAGCAGCGGAGCCCGGACTATCGGGAGTAGAACCGGGGAGCTGTTTTTT,CASSGARTIGSRTGELFF
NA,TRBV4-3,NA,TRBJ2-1,TGCGCCAGCAGCCACCGAGGAGGATTATACAATGAGCAGTTCTTC,CASSHRGGLYNEQFF
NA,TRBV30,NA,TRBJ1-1,TGTGCCTGGAGTGACGAGGGTCACACTGAAGCTTTCTTT,CAWSDEGHTEAFF
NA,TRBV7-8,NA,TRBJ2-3,TGTGCCAGCAGCTTTGGTTCCGGACTACTTTCAGATACGCAGTATTTT,CASSFGSGLLSDTQYF
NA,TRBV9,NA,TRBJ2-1,TGTGCCAGCAGCGTAGGTCTAGCAAATGAGCAGTTCTTC,CASSVGLANEQFF
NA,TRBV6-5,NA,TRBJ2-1,TGTGCCAGCAGTTATTCCCCCGGTAGCTCCTACAATGAGCAGTTCTTC,CASSYSPGSSYNEQFF
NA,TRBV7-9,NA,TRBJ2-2,TGTGCCGGCCAGGGAGTTTACACCGGGGAGCTGTTTTTT,CAGQGVYTGELFF
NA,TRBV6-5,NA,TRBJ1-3,TGTGCCAGCAGTTACGGGTTCGGGAGCTCTGGAAACACCATATATTTT,CASSYGFGSSGNTIYF
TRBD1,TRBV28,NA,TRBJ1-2,TGTGCCAGCAGTACCATAGGACAGGTCCTCCTCTATGGCTACACCTTC,CASSTIGQVLLYGYTF
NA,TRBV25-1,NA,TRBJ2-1,TGTGCCAGCAGTGAATATAGGGCCGGTGAGCAGTTCTTC,CASSEYRAGEQFF
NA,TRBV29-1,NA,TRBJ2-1,TGCAGCGTGGACTCCTACAATGAGCAGTTCTTC,CSVDSYNEQFF
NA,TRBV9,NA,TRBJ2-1,TGTGCCAGCAGCGTTCAGGACAGTCTCAATGAGCAGTTCTTC,CASSVQDSLNEQFF
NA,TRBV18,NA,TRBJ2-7,TGTGCCAGCTCACCAGCAGGGCGCGCGCTAGAGCAGTACTTC,CASSPAGRALEQYF
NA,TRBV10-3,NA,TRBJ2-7,TGTGCCATCACTGAGGGACCCATTCAATACGAGCAGTACTTC,CAITEGPIQYEQYF
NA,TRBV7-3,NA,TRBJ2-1,TGTGCCAGCAGCCCGGAGGGCCCTCAGCTCAATCAGCAGTTCTTC,CASSPEGPQLNQQFF
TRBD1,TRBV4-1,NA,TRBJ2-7,TGCGCCAGCAGCCCAAGGACAGGGGTATTCTACGAGCAGTACTTC,CASSPRTGVFYEQYF
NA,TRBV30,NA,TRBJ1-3,TGTGCCTGGAATCTTAAGTCGGGGTACGGAAACACCATATATTTT,CAWNLKSGYGNTIYF
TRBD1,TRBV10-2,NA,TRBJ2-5,TGCGCCAGCAGTGAGTCGGTACAGGGGCAACGGGAGACCCAGTACTTC,CASSESVQGQRETQYF
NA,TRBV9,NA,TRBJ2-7,TGTGCCAGCGGAACCAACTACGAGCAGTACTTC,CASGTNYEQYF
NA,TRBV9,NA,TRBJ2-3,TGTGCCAGCAGCTCCAGGACGGGCACAGATACGCAGTATTTT,CASSSRTGTDTQYF
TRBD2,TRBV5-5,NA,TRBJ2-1,TGTGCCAGCAATCTAGCGGGAGTAGCCTACAATGAGCAGTTCTTC,CASNLAGVAYNEQFF
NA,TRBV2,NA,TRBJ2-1,TGTGCCAGCAGTGAACCTTCCTACAATGAGCAGTTCTTC,CASSEPSYNEQFF
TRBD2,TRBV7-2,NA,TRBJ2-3,TGTGCCAGCAGCTTAGACCTAGCGGGGTCCCCAGATACGCAGTATTTT,CASSLDLAGSPDTQYF
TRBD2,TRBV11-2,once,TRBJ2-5,TGTGCCAGCAGCTTATCACTAGCGTCCCAAGAGACCCAGTACTTC,CASSLSLASQETQYF
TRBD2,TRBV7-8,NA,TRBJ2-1,TGTGCCAGCAGCTTAAGAGGGAGCGGGAGTTACCCCAATGAGCAGTTCTTC,CASSLRGSGSYPNEQFF